The 8 T cell receptor beta chains listed next were all sequenced from one sample in a study of technical replicates of blood from a few donors. This table comes from immunoSEQ multiplex PCR, and its TCRdb copy is limited to in-frame clones, with some not included. There are 45,000 to 55,000 clones in the sample; around 95% occur only once, and about 0.2% lies in the top ten. Sequenced sample: T cells isolated from PBMCs. These receptors came from a human donor in good health.

The V gene is TRBV18, the J gene TRBJ2-7, with TRBD1 matching 11 bases. V lost 5 bases, J lost 7 bases, and 7 bases stayed unmatched. Germline values: CDR1 KGHSH, CDR2 LQKENI. The CDR3 consists of 14 residues. The CDR3 is CASSGQGAPGEQYF. CDR3 DNA sequence: TGTGCCAGCTCAGGACAGGGGGCTCCGGGGGAGCAGTACTTC.

This clone has just one count. The chain links TRBV5-6 to TRBJ2-3, with D perhaps TRBD1 (5 bases). CDR1 and CDR2 (germline): SGHDT, YYEEEE. V was shortened by 1 base and J by 0 bases, with 6 bases between the two germline ends. There are 14 residues in the CDR3. The CDR3 sequence is CASSLSGSTDTQYF. In DNA form, the CDR3 reads TGTGCCAGCAGCTTGTCAGGGAGCACAGATACGCAGTATTTT.

The chain uses TRBV6-5 and TRBJ1-5; D remains unclear. The CDR3 runs to 13 residues. The germline V and J ends were trimmed by 4 bases and 3 bases, with 7 bases remaining between them. The germline gives CDR1 MNHEY, CDR2 SVGAGI. The chain's CDR3 is CASSSSYNQPQHF. The CDR3 DNA sequence: TGTGCCAGCAGTTCCTCTTACAATCAGCCCCAGCATTTT.

The table lists this clone with a count of one. The chain recombines TRBV28 with TRBJ1-3; possibly TRBD1 for D (5 bases). The germline V gene encodes CDR1 MDHEN and CDR2 SYDVKM. CDR3 length: 16 amino acids. V lost 8 bases and J 3 bases, leaving 20 bases between the germline ends. The CDR3 loop reads CASRRGTVDYGNTIYF. In DNA form, the CDR3 reads TGTGCCAGCCGGAGGGGTACAGTCGACTATGGAAACACCATATATTTT.

This clone was detected only once. This chain connects TRBV7-6 to TRBJ2-1; TRBD2 matches at 8 bases. The CDR3 extends over 15 amino acids. The trim removed 1 base at V and 4 bases at J, leaving 3 bases unmatched. Germline V gene lookup returns CDR1 SGHVS and CDR2 FNYEAQ. CDR3 nucleotides: TGTGCCAGCAGCTTAGAGTCTAGCGGGTACAATGAGCAGTTCTTC. Translated, it gives CASSLESSGYNEQFF.

The V and J genes are TRBV18 and TRBJ1-1; TRBD1 matches 7 bases. Germline CDR1 reads KGHSH; CDR2 reads LQKENI. V dropped 3 bases and J dropped 0; count of bases not matched to a gene: 7. This CDR3 region has 16 residues. The CDR3, as DNA: TGTGCCAGCTCACCGGGACAGCCGGACCTGAACACTGAAGCTTTCTTT. As protein: CASSPGQPDLNTEAFF.

The sample holds one count of this clone. The CDR3 spells CASSLGQIPDTQYF. CDR3 sequence (DNA): TGTGCCAGCAGCTTAGGTCAGATTCCAGATACGCAGTATTTT. This chain uses TRBV7-6 with TRBJ2-3; the D is unclear. CDR3 length: 14 residues. Germline lookup yields CDR1 SGHVS and CDR2 FNYEAQ. Trimming cost V 1 base and J 4 bases, with 9 bases left between them. Full variable domain (remainder filled in from reference TRBV7-6 and TRBJ2-3): GAGVSQSPRYKVTKRGQDVALRCDPISGHVSLYWYRQALGQGPEFLTYFNYEAQQDKSGLPNDRFSAERPEGSISTLTIQRTEQRDSAMYRCASSLGQIPDTQYFGPGTRLTVL.

This clone was counted once. CDR3 sequence reads: CASSLSPGTGMYEQYF. Here the CDR3 DNA reads TGTGCCAGCAGTTTATCCCCCGGGACAGGGATGTACGAGCAGTACTTC. The chain combines TRBV28 with TRBJ2-7; 9 positions agree with TRBD1. The CDR3 covers 16 residues. Trimming removed 1 base from V and 4 bases from J; junction bases left unmatched: 8. Germline V gives CDR1 MDHEN, CDR2 SYDVKM.